Each of the 11 T cell receptor beta chains below was sequenced from the same sample in a study of blood T cell repertoires in COVID-19. Only in-frame clones appear in the TCRdb table, and some are missing; sequencing was by immunoSEQ multiplex PCR. The data show fewer than 300,000 clones, approximately 85% seen once. Sequenced sample: PBMCs or T cells enriched from blood (not recorded which). These receptors all stem from a woman aged 25-40 years who had recovered from COVID-19.

This chain uses TRBV5-1 with TRBJ2-7; possibly TRBD1 for D (5 bases). Germline CDR1 is SGHRS and CDR2 is YFSETQ. This CDR3 is built from 15 residues. Trimming took off 4 bases at V and 4 bases at J, with 18 bases between the two ends. CDR3 sequence reads: CASSMFWGQGYEQYF. CDR3 sequence (DNA): TGCGCCAGCAGCATGTTTTGGGGCCAAGGTTACGAGCAGTACTTC.

The chain uses TRBV10-1 and TRBJ1-4; 7 bases map to TRBD1. CDR1 and CDR2 from the germline V gene are WNHNN and SYGVQD (reference sequence). This CDR3 has 17 amino acids. V gave up 6 bases and J gave up 4 bases; unmatched junction bases: 14. The CDR3, as DNA: TGCGCCAGCAGAGCACAGGGGCCCCACGCGAATAATGAAAAACTGTTTTTT. This sequence encodes CASRAQGPHANNEKLFF.

The rearrangement joins TRBV27 to TRBJ1-1; a possible D gene is TRBD1 (5 bases). Germline CDR1 reads MNHEY; CDR2 reads SMNVEV (reference sequence). The ends were cut back, 5 bases at V and 6 bases at J, with 19 bases in the middle. The CDR3 runs 15 residues. The CDR3 coding sequence is TGTGCCAGCAGTGTTGACCCCACCCGGGGGTCTGAAGCTTTCTTT. Translation gives CASSVDPTRGSEAFF.

The genes are TRBV5-1 and TRBJ2-5; D possibly corresponds to TRBD2 (5 bases). V lost 7 bases and J 2 bases, leaving 15 bases between the germline ends. Germline V gene lookup returns CDR1 SGHRS and CDR2 YFSETQ. CDR3 size: 14 residues. The CDR3 sequence is CASSISREQETQYF. DNA of the CDR3: TGCGCCAGCTCCATCTCGAGGGAACAAGAGACCCAGTACTTC.

This clone was detected a few times. This rearrangement joins TRBV27 to TRBJ2-7; a weak D match, TRBD1 (5 bases). Trimming took 1 base from V and 6 from J, leaving 10 bases between them. The V gene's germline CDR1 is MNHEY and CDR2 SMNVEV (reference sequence). The CDR3 totals 13 residues. CDR3 loop: CASSLFRESEQYF. CDR3 bases: TGTGCCAGCAGTTTATTCAGGGAATCCGAGCAGTACTTC.

The gene calls are TRBV6-1 and TRBJ2-1; D gene ambiguous. From germline, CDR1 is MNHNS and CDR2 SASEGT. Trimming took 3 bases from V and 4 from J, leaving 7 bases between them. This CDR3 has 13 residues. CDR3 nucleotides: TGTGCCAGCAGTGAGGCGGATTACAATGAGCAGTTCTTC. Protein: CASSEADYNEQFF.

The chain employs TRBV11-2 and TRBJ2-7, with D maybe TRBD1 (6 bases). V lost 1 base and J lost 2, with 12 bases in between. CDR1 and CDR2 from the germline V gene are SGHAT and FQNNGV. The CDR3 totals 15 residues. The CDR3 is CASSLAQGWAYEQYF. The CDR3 DNA reads TGTGCCAGCAGCTTAGCACAGGGTTGGGCCTACGAGCAGTACTTC.

The CDR3 is CASSLKAGLGNEQFF. The CDR3 DNA reads TGTGCCAGCAGTCTTAAAGCGGGATTGGGGAATGAGCAGTTCTTC. This chain uses TRBV28 with TRBJ2-1; 7 positions agree with TRBD2. V lost 5 bases and J lost 7; bases outside the gene matches: 11. Germline V gives CDR1 MDHEN, CDR2 SYDVKM. The CDR3 totals 15 residues.

The chain uses TRBV7-2 and TRBJ1-2; weak D call: TRBD1 (6 bases). V was cut by 2 bases and J by 4 bases, with 14 bases left in between. This CDR3 spans 15 amino acids. Germline V gene lookup returns CDR1 SGHTA and CDR2 FQGNSA. The CDR3 sequence is CASSLSRGGGYGYTF. The CDR3 bases are TGTGCCAGCAGCTTAAGCAGGGGCGGTGGCTATGGCTACACCTTC.

The rearrangement joins TRBV28 to TRBJ1-3; D call uncertain. The CDR3 runs to 14 residues. CDR1 and CDR2 from the germline V gene are MDHEN and SYDVKM. The ends were cut back, 3 bases at V and 2 bases at J, with 8 bases in the middle. CDR3 amino acids: CASSFGGTGNTIYF. DNA for the CDR3: TGTGCCAGCAGTTTTGGAGGGACTGGAAACACCATATATTTT.

This clone was seen at least ten times. The rearrangement uses TRBV12-5 and TRBJ2-7; possible D gene TRBD2, 5 bases. V gave up 5 bases and J gave up 4 bases, with 24 bases separating them. The CDR3 extends over 17 amino acids. Germline V gives CDR1 LGHNT, CDR2 FRNRAP. The DNA for the CDR3 is TGTGCTAGTGGTCCGCGGACTCCGCCGCGGCCTTTATACGAGCAGTACTTC. This sequence encodes CASGPRTPPRPLYEQYF.